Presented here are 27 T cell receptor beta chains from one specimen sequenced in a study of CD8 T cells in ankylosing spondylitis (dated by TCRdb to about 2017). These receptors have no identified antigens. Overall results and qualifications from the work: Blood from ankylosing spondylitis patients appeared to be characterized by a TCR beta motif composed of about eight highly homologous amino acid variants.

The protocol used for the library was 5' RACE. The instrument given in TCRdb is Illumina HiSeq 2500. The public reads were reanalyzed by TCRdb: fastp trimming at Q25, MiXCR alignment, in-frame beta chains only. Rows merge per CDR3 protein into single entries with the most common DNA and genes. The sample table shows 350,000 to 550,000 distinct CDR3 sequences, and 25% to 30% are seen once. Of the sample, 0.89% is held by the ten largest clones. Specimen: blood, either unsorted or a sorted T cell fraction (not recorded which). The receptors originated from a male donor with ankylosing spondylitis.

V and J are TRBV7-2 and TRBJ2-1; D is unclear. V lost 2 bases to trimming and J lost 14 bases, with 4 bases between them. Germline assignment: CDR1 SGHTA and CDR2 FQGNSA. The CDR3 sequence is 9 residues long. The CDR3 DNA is TGTGCCAGCAGCTTATTCGAGTTCTTC. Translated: CASSLFEFF.

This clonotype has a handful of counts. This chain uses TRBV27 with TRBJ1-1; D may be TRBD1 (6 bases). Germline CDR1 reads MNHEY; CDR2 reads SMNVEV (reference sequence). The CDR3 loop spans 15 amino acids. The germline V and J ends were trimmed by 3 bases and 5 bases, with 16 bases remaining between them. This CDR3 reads CASSFQGPGWTEAFF. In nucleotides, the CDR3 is TGTGCCAGCAGTTTCCAGGGGCCTGGGTGGACTGAAGCTTTCTTT.

CDR3 nucleotides: TGTGCCAGCAGCCTCGGGATGGACTATGCCTACAATGAGCAGTTCTTC. The encoded protein is CASSLGMDYAYNEQFF. This rearrangement joins TRBV5-6 to TRBJ2-1, with D possibly being TRBD2 (6 bases). CDR3 length equals 16 residues. Trimming took off 4 bases at V and 2 bases at J, with 16 bases between the two ends. Per the germline V gene, CDR1 is SGHDT and CDR2 is YYEEEE.

The CDR3 DNA reads TGCGCCACTTCTCCCGATACAACTCCTCTGAACACTGAAGCTTTCTTT. Translating it yields CATSPDTTPLNTEAFF. This chain joins TRBV5-1 and TRBJ1-1; no clear D. CDR1 and CDR2 from the germline V gene are SGHRS and YFSETQ. The CDR3 sequence is 16 residues long. The V gene lost 9 bases and the J gene lost 0 bases, with 21 bases spanning the gap.

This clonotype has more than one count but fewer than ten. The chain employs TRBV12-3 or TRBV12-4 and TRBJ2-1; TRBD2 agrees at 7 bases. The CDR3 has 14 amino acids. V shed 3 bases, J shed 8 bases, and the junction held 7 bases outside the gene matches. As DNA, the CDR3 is TGTGCCAGCAGTTTGAGGGAGGGCGGGGATGAGCAGTTCTTC. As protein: CASSLREGGDEQFF.

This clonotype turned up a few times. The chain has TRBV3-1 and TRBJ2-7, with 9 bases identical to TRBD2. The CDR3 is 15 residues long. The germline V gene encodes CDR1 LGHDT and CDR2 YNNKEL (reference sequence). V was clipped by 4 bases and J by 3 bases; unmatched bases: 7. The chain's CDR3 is CASSRGLAGIYEQYF. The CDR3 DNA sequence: TGTGCCAGCAGCCGGGGACTAGCAGGGATCTACGAGCAGTACTTC.

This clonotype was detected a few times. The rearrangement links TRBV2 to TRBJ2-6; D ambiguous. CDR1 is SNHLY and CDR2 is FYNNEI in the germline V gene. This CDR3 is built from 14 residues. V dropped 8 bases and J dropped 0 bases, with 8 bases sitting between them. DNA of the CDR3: TGTGCCAGCGGAAAGTACTCTGGGGCCAACGTCCTGACTTTC. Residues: CASGKYSGANVLTF.

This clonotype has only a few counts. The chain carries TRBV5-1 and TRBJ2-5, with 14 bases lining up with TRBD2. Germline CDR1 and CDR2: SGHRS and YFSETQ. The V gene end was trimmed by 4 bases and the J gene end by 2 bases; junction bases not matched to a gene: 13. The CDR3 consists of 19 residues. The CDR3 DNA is TGCGCCAGCAGCGCGGCCCGGACTAGCGGGAGGAGTGGTCAAGAGACCCAGTACTTC. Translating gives CASSAARTSGRSGQETQYF.

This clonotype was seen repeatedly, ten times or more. DNA of the CDR3: TGTGCCAGCAGTCCCACACTAGGGCAGAACTATGGCTACACCTTC. Translating it yields CASSPTLGQNYGYTF. This chain uses TRBV12-3 or TRBV12-4 with TRBJ1-2; no firm D call. Trimming pared 5 bases from V and 2 bases from J, leaving 15 bases between. The CDR3 runs to 15 residues.

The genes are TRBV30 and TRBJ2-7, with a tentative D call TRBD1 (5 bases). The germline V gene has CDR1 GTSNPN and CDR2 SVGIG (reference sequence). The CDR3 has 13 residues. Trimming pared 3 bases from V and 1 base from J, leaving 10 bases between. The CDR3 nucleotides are TGTGCCTGGAGGACAGCGCCTTCCTACGAGCAGTACTTC. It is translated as CAWRTAPSYEQYF.

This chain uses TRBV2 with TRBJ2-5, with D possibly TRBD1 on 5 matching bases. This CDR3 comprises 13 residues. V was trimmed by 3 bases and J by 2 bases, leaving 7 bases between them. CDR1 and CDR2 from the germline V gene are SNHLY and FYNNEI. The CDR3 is CASSDTGQETQYF. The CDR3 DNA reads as TGTGCCAGCAGTGATACAGGACAAGAGACCCAGTACTTC.

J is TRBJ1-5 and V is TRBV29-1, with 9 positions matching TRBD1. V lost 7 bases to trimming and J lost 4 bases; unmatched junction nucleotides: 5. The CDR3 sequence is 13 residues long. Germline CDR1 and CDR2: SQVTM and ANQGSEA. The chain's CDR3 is CSARTGDNQPQHF. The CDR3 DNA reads TGCAGCGCCCGGACAGGGGATAATCAGCCCCAGCATTTT.

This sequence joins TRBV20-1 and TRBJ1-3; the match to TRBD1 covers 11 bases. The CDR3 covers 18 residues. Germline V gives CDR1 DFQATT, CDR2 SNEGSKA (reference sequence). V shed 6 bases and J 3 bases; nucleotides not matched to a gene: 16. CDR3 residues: CSATSIGTGGLYGNTIYF. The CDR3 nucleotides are TGCAGTGCAACTTCGATAGGGACAGGGGGATTGTATGGAAACACCATATATTTT.

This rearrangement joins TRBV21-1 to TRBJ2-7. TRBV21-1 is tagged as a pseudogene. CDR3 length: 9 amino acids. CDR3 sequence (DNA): TGTGCCAGCAGGTACGAGCAGTACGTC. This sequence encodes CASRYEQYV.

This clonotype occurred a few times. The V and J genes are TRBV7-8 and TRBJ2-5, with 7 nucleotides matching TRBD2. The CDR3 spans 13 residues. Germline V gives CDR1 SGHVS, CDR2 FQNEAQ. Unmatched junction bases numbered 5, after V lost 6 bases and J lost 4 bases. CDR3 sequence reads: CASRRGTRETQYF. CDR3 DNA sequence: TGTGCCAGCAGGCGGGGGACGAGAGAGACCCAGTACTTC.

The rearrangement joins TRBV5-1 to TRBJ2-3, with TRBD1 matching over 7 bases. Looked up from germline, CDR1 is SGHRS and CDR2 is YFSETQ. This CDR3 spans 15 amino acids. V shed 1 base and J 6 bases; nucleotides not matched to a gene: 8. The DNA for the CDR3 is TGCGCCAGCAGCTTGTTGTCAGGGGGATCGGATACGCAGTATTTT. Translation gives CASSLLSGGSDTQYF.

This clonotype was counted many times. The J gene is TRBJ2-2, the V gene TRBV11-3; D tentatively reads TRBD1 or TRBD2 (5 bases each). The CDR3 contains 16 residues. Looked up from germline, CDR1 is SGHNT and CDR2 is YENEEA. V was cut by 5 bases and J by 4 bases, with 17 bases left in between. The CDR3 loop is CASSTSGTLGTGELFF. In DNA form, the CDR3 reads TGTGCCAGCAGCACCTCCGGGACCCTGGGCACCGGGGAGCTGTTTTTT.

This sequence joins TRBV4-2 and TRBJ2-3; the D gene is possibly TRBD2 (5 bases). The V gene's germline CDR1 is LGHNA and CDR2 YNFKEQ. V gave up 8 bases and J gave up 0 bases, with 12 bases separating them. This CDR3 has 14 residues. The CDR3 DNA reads TGTGCCAGCTCCCGGGAACCTAGCACAGATACGCAGTATTTT. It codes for CASSREPSTDTQYF.

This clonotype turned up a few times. CDR3 region: CASSYPVSSYNEQFF. The CDR3 nucleotides are TGTGCCAGCAGCTACCCGGTGAGCTCCTACAATGAGCAGTTCTTC. V is TRBV7-8 and J is TRBJ2-1; D unresolved. The CDR3 runs 15 residues. V was clipped by 4 bases and J by 0 bases, with 10 bases between them. CDR1 is SGHVS, CDR2 FQNEAQ, per germline.

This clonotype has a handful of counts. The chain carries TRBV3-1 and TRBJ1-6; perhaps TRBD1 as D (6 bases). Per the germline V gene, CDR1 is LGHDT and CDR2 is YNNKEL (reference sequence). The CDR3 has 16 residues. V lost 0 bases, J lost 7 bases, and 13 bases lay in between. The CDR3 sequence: CASSQEKGRGNSPLHF. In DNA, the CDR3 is TGTGCCAGCAGCCAAGAAAAGGGCAGGGGAAATTCACCCCTCCACTTT.

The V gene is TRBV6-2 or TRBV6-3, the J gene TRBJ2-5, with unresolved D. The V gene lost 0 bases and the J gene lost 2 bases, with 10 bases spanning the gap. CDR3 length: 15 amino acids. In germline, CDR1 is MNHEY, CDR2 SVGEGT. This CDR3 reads CASSYSDTKQETQYF. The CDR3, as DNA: TGTGCCAGCAGTTACTCCGACACCAAACAAGAGACCCAGTACTTC.

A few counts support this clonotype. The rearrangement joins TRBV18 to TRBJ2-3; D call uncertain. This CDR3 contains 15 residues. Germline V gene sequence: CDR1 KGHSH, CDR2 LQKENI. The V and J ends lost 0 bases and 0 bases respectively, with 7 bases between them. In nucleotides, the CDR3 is TGTGCCAGCTCACCACCCATCGTGAGCACAGATACGCAGTATTTT. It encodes CASSPPIVSTDTQYF. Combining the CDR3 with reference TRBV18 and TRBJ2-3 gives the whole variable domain NAGVMQNPRHLVRRRGQEARLRCSPMKGHSHVYWYRQLPEEGLKFMVYLQKENIIDESGMPKERFSAEFPKEGPSILRIQQVVRGDSAAYFCASSPPIVSTDTQYFGPGTRLTVL.

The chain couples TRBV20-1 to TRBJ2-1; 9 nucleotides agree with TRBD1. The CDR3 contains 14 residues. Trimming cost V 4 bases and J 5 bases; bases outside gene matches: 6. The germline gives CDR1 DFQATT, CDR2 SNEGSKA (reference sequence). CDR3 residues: CSATQGAPNNEQFF. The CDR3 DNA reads TGCAGTGCTACACAGGGGGCTCCGAACAATGAGCAGTTCTTC.

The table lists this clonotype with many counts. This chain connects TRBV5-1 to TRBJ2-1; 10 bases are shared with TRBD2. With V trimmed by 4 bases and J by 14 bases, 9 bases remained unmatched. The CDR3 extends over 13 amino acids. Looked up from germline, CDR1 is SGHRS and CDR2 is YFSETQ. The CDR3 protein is CASSPLEREGEFF. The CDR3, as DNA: TGCGCCAGCAGCCCCTTAGAGCGGGAGGGAGAGTTCTTC.

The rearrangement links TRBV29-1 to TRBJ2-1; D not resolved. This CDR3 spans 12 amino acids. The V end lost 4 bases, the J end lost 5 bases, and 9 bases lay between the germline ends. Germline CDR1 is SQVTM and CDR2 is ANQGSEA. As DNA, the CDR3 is TGCAGCGTTGTTCTGCTGGACAATGAGCAGTTCTTC. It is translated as CSVVLLDNEQFF.

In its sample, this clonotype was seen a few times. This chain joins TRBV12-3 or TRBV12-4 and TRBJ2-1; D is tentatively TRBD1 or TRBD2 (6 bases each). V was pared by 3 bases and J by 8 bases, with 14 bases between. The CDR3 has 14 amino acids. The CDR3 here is CASSFDFGGHEQFF. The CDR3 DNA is TGTGCCAGCAGTTTTGACTTCGGGGGCCATGAGCAGTTCTTC.

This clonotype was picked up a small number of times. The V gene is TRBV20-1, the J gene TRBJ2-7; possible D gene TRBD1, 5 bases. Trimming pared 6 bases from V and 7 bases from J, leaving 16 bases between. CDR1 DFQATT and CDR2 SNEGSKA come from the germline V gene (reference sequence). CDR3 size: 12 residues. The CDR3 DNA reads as TGCAGTGCACCACCCAGGGTCGGGGAGCAGTACTTC. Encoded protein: CSAPPRVGEQYF.